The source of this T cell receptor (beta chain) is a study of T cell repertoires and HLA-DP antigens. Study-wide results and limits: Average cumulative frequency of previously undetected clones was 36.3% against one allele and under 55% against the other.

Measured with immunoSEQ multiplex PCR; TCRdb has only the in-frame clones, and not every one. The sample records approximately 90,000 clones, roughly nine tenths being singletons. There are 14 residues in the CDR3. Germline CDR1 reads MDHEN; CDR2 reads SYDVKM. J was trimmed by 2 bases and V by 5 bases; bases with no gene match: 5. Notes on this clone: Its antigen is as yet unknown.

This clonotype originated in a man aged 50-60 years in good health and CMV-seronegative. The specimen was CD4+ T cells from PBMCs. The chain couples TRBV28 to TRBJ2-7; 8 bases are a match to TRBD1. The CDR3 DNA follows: TGTGCCAGCAGTCTCCCACAGGGGGCCTACGAGCAGTACTTC. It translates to CASSLPQGAYEQYF.